What follows are 14 T cell receptor beta chains derived from one specimen sequenced in a study of blood T cell repertoires in COVID-19. Clones were sequenced by immunoSEQ multiplex PCR, and TCRdb holds only the in-frame ones, with some missing. The repertoire holds approximately 200,000 clones, with 80% to 85% as singletons. The sequenced sample was peripheral blood. These receptors came from a human donor in a cohort sampled during active COVID-19.

The sample holds a few counts of this clone. As DNA, the CDR3 is TGTGCCAGCAGGACAGGGCCCGGAAACACCATATATTTT. Translating it yields CASRTGPGNTIYF. The chain employs TRBV7-9 and TRBJ1-3; 7 bases align to TRBD1. CDR1 and CDR2 (germline): SEHNR, FQNEAQ (reference sequence). With 6 bases clipped from V and 4 bases from J, the junction kept 3 bases outside the gene matches. The CDR3 runs to 13 residues. Complete variable domain (other parts from reference TRBV7-9 and TRBJ1-3): DTGVSQNPRHKITKRGQNVTFRCDPISEHNRLYWYRQTLGQGPEFLTYFQNEAQLEKSRLLSDRFSAERPKGSFSTLEIQRTEQGDSAMYLCASRTGPGNTIYFGEGSWLTVV.

The rearrangement links TRBV27 to TRBJ2-1; D may be TRBD1 (6 bases). The CDR3 covers 13 residues. Germline-derived CDR1 and CDR2 are MNHEY and SMNVEV (reference sequence). Trimming took 3 bases from V and 4 from J, leaving 7 bases between them. CDR3 sequence (DNA): TGTGCCAGCAGTTTGCAGGGGTACAATGAGCAGTTCTTC. It translates to CASSLQGYNEQFF.

DNA for the CDR3: TGTGCCAGTAGTGCCGGGACAGGGTCTGAAGCTTTCTTT. This gives the protein CASSAGTGSEAFF. This chain joins TRBV19 and TRBJ1-1; 9 bases map to TRBD1. Germline values: CDR1 LNHDA, CDR2 SQIVND (reference sequence). The CDR3 spans 13 residues. Losses at the gene ends were 5 bases for V and 6 bases for J; bases not matched to a gene: 4.

The V call is TRBV29-1, the J call TRBJ1-2; weak D call: TRBD1 (6 bases). CDR1 SQVTM and CDR2 ANQGSEA come from the germline V gene. Trimming cost V 2 bases and J 4 bases, with 11 bases left between them. The CDR3 runs to 13 residues. CDR3 sequence (DNA): TGCAGCGTTGAAACAGGGAATACCTATGGCTACACCTTC. Its translation: CSVETGNTYGYTF.

The gene calls are TRBV6-2 or TRBV6-3 and TRBJ2-7, with D possibly TRBD1 on 5 matching bases. V was trimmed by 6 bases and J by 7 bases, leaving 25 bases between them. The CDR3 contains 16 residues. From germline, CDR1 is MNHEY and CDR2 SVGEGT. The CDR3 loop reads CASSSTAWGKVGEQYF. In DNA, the CDR3 is TGTGCCAGCAGCAGTACGGCGTGGGGCAAGGTGGGGGAGCAGTACTTC.

The chain employs TRBV30 and TRBJ2-2; TRBD2 agrees at 13 bases. The CDR3 consists of 16 residues. V lost 4 bases to trimming and J lost 7 bases; unmatched junction nucleotides: 9. CDR1 is GTSNPN and CDR2 is SVGIG in the germline V gene (reference sequence). For the CDR3, the DNA is TGTGCCTGGATAACACTAGCGGGAGGGGTGAACGGGGAGCTGTTTTTT. Its translation: CAWITLAGGVNGELFF. The variable domain in full, completed from reference TRBV30 and TRBJ2-2, reads SQTIHQWPATLVQPVGSPLSLECTVEGTSNPNLYWYRQAAGRGLQLLFYSVGIGQISSEVPQNLSASRPQDRQFILSSKKLLLSDSGFYLCAWITLAGGVNGELFFGEGSRLTVL.

J is TRBJ1-6 and V is TRBV19; tentatively, D is TRBD1 (5 bases). CDR3 length: 15 residues. CDR1 and CDR2 (germline): LNHDA, SQIVND (reference sequence). The V end was cut by 3 bases, the J end by 4 bases, with 10 bases between. Here the CDR3 reads CASSISGQYNSPLHF. The CDR3 region has the DNA TGTGCCAGTAGTATCTCCGGACAATATAATTCACCCCTCCACTTT. The full variable domain, in which reference TRBV19 and TRBJ1-6 provide the parts outside the CDR3, is DGGITQSPKYLFRKEGQNVTLSCEQNLNHDAMYWYRQDPGQGLRLIYYSQIVNDFQKGDIAEGYSVSREKKESFPLTVTSAQKNPTAFYLCASSISGQYNSPLHFGNGTRLTVT.

The rearrangement uses TRBV15 and TRBJ2-7, with TRBD2 matching over 10 bases. The V and J ends lost 4 bases and 5 bases, in that order; junction bases with no gene match: 11. The CDR3 has 16 amino acids. Germline values: CDR1 LNHNV, CDR2 YYDKDF (reference sequence). For the CDR3, the DNA is TGTGCCACCAGCAAAGGGACTAGCGACAGTATAGACGAGCAGTACTTC. As protein: CATSKGTSDSIDEQYF.

J is TRBJ2-1 and V is TRBV4-2; 7 nucleotides match TRBD2. CDR1 and CDR2 (germline): LGHNA, YNFKEQ. The V and J ends lost 4 bases and 6 bases, in that order; junction bases with no gene match: 9. The length of the CDR3 is 15 residues. CDR3 bases: TGTGCCAGCAGCCTCGAACTAGCGACCACCAATGAGCAGTTCTTC. It yields the protein CASSLELATTNEQFF.

This clone was seen only once. V gene TRBV9 combines with J gene TRBJ2-7, with 12 positions matching TRBD1. This CDR3 has 16 amino acids. The ends lost 3 bases at V and 4 bases at J; junction bases unmatched: 8. The V gene's germline CDR1 is SGDLS and CDR2 YYNGEE. DNA for the CDR3: TGTGCCAGCAGCGCCTCCGGGACAGGGGGCATGTACGAGCAGTACTTC. It codes for CASSASGTGGMYEQYF.

The chain couples TRBV7-9 to TRBJ1-6; 12 bases agree with TRBD1. The CDR3 sequence is 16 residues long. Looked up from germline, CDR1 is SEHNR and CDR2 is FQNEAQ (reference sequence). The V segment lost 5 bases and the J segment 9 bases; nucleotides outside the gene matches: 8. The CDR3 bases are TGTGCCAGCAGCCTCTCCGGGACAGGGGGCGCTTCACCCCTCCACTTT. Protein product: CASSLSGTGGASPLHF.

This chain joins TRBV10-3 and TRBJ1-5; D not certain. The germline V gene encodes CDR1 ENHRY and CDR2 SYGVKD. V was shortened by 7 bases and J by 4 bases, with 8 bases between the two germline ends. The CDR3 runs to 12 residues. CDR3: CAITDGNQPQHF. Written as DNA, the CDR3 is TGTGCCATCACCGACGGGAATCAGCCCCAGCATTTT.

This sequence joins TRBV18 and TRBJ2-3, with 7 nucleotides matching TRBD2. This CDR3 region has 15 residues. Germline CDR1 reads KGHSH; CDR2 reads LQKENI. After removal of 0 bases from V and 4 bases from J, the junction contained 4 bases not matched to a gene. The chain's CDR3 is CASSPPAGAPDTQYF. CDR3 coding DNA: TGTGCCAGCTCACCACCGGCGGGAGCCCCAGATACGCAGTATTTT. Combining the CDR3 with reference TRBV18 and TRBJ2-3 gives the whole variable domain NAGVMQNPRHLVRRRGQEARLRCSPMKGHSHVYWYRQLPEEGLKFMVYLQKENIIDESGMPKERFSAEFPKEGPSILRIQQVVRGDSAAYFCASSPPAGAPDTQYFGPGTRLTVL.

This clone came up once. The V gene is TRBV6-5, the J gene TRBJ2-7, with 7 positions matching TRBD2. J lost 3 bases, V lost 5 bases, and 7 bases had no gene match. Germline CDR1 MNHEY, CDR2 SVGAGI. CDR3 length: 14 amino acids. CDR3 residues: CASSRSGINYEQYF. DNA for the CDR3: TGTGCCAGCAGTCGGAGCGGGATCAACTACGAGCAGTACTTC.